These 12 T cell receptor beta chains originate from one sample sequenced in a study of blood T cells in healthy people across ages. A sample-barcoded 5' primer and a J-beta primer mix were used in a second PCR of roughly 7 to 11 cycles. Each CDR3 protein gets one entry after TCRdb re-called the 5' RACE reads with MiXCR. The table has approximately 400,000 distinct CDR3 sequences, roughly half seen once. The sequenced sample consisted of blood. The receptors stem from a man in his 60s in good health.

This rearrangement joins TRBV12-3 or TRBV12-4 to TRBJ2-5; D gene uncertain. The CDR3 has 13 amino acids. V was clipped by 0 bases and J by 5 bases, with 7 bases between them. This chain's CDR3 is CASSLAQPETQYF. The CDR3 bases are TGTGCCAGCAGTTTAGCTCAACCTGAGACCCAGTACTTC.

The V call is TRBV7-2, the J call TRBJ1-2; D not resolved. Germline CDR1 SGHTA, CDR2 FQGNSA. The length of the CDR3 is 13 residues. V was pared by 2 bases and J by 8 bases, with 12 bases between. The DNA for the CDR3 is TGTGCCAGCAGCTTAAGAGGGAAGGGAGGCTACACCTTC. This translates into CASSLRGKGGYTF. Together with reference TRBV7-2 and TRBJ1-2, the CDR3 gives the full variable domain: GAGVSQSPSNKVTEKGKDVELRCDPISGHTALYWYRQSLGQGLEFLIYFQGNSAPDKSGLPSDRFSAERTGGSVSTLTIQRTQQEDSAVYLCASSLRGKGGYTFGSGTRLTVV.

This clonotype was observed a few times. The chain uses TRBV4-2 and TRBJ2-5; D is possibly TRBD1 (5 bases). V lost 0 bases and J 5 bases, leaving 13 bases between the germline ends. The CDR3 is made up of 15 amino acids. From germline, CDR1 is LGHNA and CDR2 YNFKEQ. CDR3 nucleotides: TGTGCCAGCAGCCAAGATAGTGGGGCGTCGGAGACCCAGTACTTC. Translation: CASSQDSGASETQYF.

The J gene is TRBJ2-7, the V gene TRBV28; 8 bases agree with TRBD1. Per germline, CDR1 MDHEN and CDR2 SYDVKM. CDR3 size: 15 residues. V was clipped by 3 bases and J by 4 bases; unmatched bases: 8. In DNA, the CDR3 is TGTGCCAGCAGTTTTTTTACAGGGGGAAAATACGAGCAGTACTTC. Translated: CASSFFTGGKYEQYF. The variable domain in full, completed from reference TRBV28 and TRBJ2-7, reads DVKVTQSSRYLVKRTGEKVFLECVQDMDHENMFWYRQDPGLGLRLIYFSYDVKMKEKGDIPEGYSVSREKKERFSLILESASTNQTSMYLCASSFFTGGKYEQYFGPGTRLTVT.

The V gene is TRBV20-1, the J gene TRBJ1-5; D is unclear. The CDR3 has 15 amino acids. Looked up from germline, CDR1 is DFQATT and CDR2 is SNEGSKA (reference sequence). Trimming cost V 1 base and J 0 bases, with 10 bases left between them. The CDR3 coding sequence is TGCAGTGCTAGAGTCCTACAGACTAGCAATCAGCCCCAGCATTTT. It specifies CSARVLQTSNQPQHF.

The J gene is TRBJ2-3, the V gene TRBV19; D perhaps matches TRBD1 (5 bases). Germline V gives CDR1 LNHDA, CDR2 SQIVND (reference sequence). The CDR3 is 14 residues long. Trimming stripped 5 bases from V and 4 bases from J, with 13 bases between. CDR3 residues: CASSSRQGPDTQYF. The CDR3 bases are TGTGCCAGTAGTTCCAGGCAGGGCCCAGATACGCAGTATTTT.

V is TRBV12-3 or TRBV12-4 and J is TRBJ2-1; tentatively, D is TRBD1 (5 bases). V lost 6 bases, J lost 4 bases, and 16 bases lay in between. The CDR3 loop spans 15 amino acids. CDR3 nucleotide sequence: TGTGCCAGCAGCTTACTTAAGAGACAGTACAATGAGCAGTTCTTC. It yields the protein CASSLLKRQYNEQFF.

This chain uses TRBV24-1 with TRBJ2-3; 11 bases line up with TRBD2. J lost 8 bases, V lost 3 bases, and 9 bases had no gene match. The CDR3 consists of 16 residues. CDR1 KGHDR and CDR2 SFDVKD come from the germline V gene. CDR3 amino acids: CATSDLAGGNRGTQYF. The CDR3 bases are TGTGCCACCAGTGATCTAGCGGGAGGCAATCGGGGTACGCAGTATTTT.

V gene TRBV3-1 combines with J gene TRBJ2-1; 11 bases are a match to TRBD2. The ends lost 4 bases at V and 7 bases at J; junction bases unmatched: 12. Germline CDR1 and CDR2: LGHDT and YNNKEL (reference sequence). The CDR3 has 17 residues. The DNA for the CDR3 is TGTGCCAGCAGCCCTTATTTCCCGGGACTAGCGGCTAATGAGCAGTTCTTC. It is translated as CASSPYFPGLAANEQFF.

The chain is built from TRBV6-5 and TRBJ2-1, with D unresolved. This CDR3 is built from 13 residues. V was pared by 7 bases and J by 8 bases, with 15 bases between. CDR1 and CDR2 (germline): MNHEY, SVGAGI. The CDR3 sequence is CASTQRSFDEQFF. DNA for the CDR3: TGTGCCAGCACCCAAAGGAGTTTCGATGAGCAGTTCTTC.

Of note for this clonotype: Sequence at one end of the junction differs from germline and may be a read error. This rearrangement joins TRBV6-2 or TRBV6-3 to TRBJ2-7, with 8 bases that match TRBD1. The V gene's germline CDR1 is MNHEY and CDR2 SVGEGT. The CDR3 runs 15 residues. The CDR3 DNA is TGTGCCTGCAGGGAACCGGGACAGGCTTCCTACGAGCAGTACTTC. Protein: CACREPGQASYEQYF.

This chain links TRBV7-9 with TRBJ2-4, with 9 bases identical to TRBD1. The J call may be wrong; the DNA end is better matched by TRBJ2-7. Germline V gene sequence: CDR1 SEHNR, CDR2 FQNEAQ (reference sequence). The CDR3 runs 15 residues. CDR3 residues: CASSRNDRGWYEQYF. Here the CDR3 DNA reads TGTGCCAGCAGTCGCAACGACAGGGGGTGGTACGAGCAGTACTTC.